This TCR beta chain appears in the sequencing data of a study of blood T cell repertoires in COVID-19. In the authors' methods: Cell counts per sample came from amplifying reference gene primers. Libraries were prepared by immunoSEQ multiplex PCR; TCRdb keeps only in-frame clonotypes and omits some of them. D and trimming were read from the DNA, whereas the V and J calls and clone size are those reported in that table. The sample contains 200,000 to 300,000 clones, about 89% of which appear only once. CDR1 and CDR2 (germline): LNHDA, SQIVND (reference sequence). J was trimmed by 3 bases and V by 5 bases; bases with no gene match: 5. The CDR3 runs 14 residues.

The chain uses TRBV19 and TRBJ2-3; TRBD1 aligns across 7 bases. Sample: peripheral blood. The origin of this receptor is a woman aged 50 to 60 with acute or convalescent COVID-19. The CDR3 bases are TGTGCCAGTAGTTCCAGGGGGAGAACAGATACGCAGTATTTT. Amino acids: CASSSRGRTDTQYF.